The 12 T cell receptor beta chains given below trace back to one sample, sequenced in a study of T cell repertoires in cytomegalovirus infection. In TCRdb, the reads were re-called with MiXCR into one record per CDR3 protein. The sample records approximately 990,000 distinct CDR3 sequences, approximately 31% being singletons. These receptors lack a known antigen. This specimen was cultured CD8+ T cells from PBMCs, taken from culture after CMV antigen stimulation. The receptors were gathered from a human donor in good health (CMV status not recorded). Some clones in this sample may be carry-over from other donors' samples.

This clonotype was detected a few times. The chain recombines TRBV6-2 or TRBV6-3 with TRBJ2-1; 11 bases fit TRBD2. CDR1 MNHEY and CDR2 SVGEGT come from the germline V gene. V lost 2 bases, J lost 9 bases, and 6 bases stayed unmatched. The CDR3 sequence is 15 residues long. The CDR3 reads CASSYVAGGRFEQFF. Written as DNA, the CDR3 is TGTGCCAGCAGTTACGTAGCGGGGGGGAGATTTGAGCAGTTCTTC.

The chain employs TRBV7-2 and TRBJ1-3; TRBD1 matches 7 bases. With V trimmed by 5 bases and J by 14 bases, 9 bases remained unmatched. The CDR3 sequence is 12 residues long. Germline V gives CDR1 SGHTA, CDR2 FQGNSA. The CDR3 bases are TGTGCCAGCAGCCTCCCCGGGACAGATGTATATTTT. Its translation: CASSLPGTDVYF.

CDR3 nucleotide sequence: TGCGCCAGCAGCCAAGACGGGGACGCCTACAATGAGCAGTTCTTC. Translated, it gives CASSQDGDAYNEQFF. The genes are TRBV4-1 and TRBJ2-1; D may correspond to TRBD1 or TRBD2 (5 bases each). Trimming left V 0 bases short and J 2 bases short, with 8 bases between. The CDR3 covers 15 residues. The germline V gene has CDR1 MGHRA and CDR2 YSYEKL.

This rearrangement joins TRBV2 to TRBJ2-3; D is undetermined. The V and J ends lost 5 bases and 5 bases respectively, with 8 bases between them. The CDR3 length is 12 residues. CDR1 is SNHLY, CDR2 FYNNEI, per germline. The CDR3 nucleotides are TGTGCCAGCAGTCGGAGCCTAGATACGCAGTATTTT. Translation: CASSRSLDTQYF.

In DNA form, the CDR3 reads TGTGCCAGCAGCTATGGGACTAGCGGTAACAATGAGCAGTTCTTC. Encoded protein: CASSYGTSGNNEQFF. The chain has TRBV7-9 and TRBJ2-1; TRBD2 matches at 11 bases. The CDR3 has 15 residues. V lost 4 bases and J lost 5; bases outside the gene matches: 4. The V gene's germline CDR1 is SEHNR and CDR2 FQNEAQ (reference sequence).

The chain recombines TRBV18 with TRBJ2-3; 8 nucleotides align to TRBD1. This CDR3 comprises 17 residues. The trim removed 0 bases at V and 2 bases at J, leaving 7 bases unmatched. Germline V lookup: CDR1 KGHSH, CDR2 LQKENI. CDR3 coding DNA: TGTGCCAGCTCACCACCTCTGGACAGGGAACCCACAGATACGCAGTATTTT. It codes for CASSPPLDREPTDTQYF.

The chain carries TRBV7-6 and TRBJ2-7; TRBD1 matches at 7 bases. The length of the CDR3 is 14 residues. CDR1 and CDR2 from the germline V gene are SGHVS and FNYEAQ. With 9 bases clipped from V and 0 bases from J, the junction kept 8 bases outside the gene matches. For the CDR3, the DNA is TGTGCCAGTCCAGACAGGGCCTACTCCTACGAGCAGTACTTC. Its translation is CASPDRAYSYEQYF.

V is TRBV20-1 and J is TRBJ1-1, with 8 positions matching TRBD1. V shed 0 bases and J 2 bases; nucleotides not matched to a gene: 14. This CDR3 is built from 18 residues. CDR1 DFQATT and CDR2 SNEGSKA come from the germline V gene (reference sequence). CDR3 DNA sequence: TGCAGTGCTAGAGACGACAGGGGTCAGGACTCCGGTAACACTGAAGCTTTCTTT. This gives the protein CSARDDRGQDSGNTEAFF.

The V call is TRBV12-3 or TRBV12-4, the J call TRBJ2-7; D gene uncertain. V lost 1 base, J lost 9 bases, and 10 bases lay in between. This CDR3 has 12 residues. Here the CDR3 reads CASSLGRHGQYF. As DNA, the CDR3 is TGTGCCAGCAGTTTAGGGAGACACGGGCAGTACTTC.

The chain is built from TRBV10-3 and TRBJ1-2; D perhaps matches TRBD1 (5 bases). Germline CDR1 reads ENHRY; CDR2 reads SYGVKD. The CDR3 sequence is 15 residues long. V shed 3 bases and J shed 3 bases, with 14 bases lying between them. CDR3 coding DNA: TGTGCCATCAGTGATTCCTCCGGGGGTTACTATGGCTACACCTTC. Residues: CAISDSSGGYYGYTF.

This clonotype was seen only a few times. V gene TRBV6-6 combines with J gene TRBJ2-3; the D is unclear. V was cut by 6 bases and J by 0 bases, with 22 bases left in between. CDR1 and CDR2 from the germline V gene are MNHNY and SVGAGI (reference sequence). The CDR3 covers 18 residues. The CDR3 is CASSHLSLTAASTDTQYF. The CDR3 region has the DNA TGTGCCAGCAGCCACCTGTCATTAACGGCCGCTAGCACAGATACGCAGTATTTT.

In its sample, this clonotype was seen a few times. V gene TRBV10-3 combines with J gene TRBJ2-7; 10 bases align to TRBD1. There are 16 residues in the CDR3. The V gene's germline CDR1 is ENHRY and CDR2 SYGVKD. V dropped 0 bases and J dropped 3; count of bases not matched to a gene: 5. CDR3 bases: TGTGCCATCAGTGAGTCCGGGACAGGGGTCTTCTACGAGCAGTACTTC. Protein sequence: CAISESGTGVFYEQYF.